The 8 T cell receptor beta chains below were found in one sample sequenced in a study of blood T cells in healthy people across ages. Alongside a J-beta primer mix, a sample-barcoded 5' primer served in a second PCR lasting about 6 to 11 cycles. TCRdb re-called the 5' RACE reads with MiXCR, one entry per CDR3 protein. This table has approximately 940,000 distinct CDR3 sequences, roughly 52% appearing once. The specimen was blood. Every receptor here comes from a man aged 25-45 years in good health.

In DNA, the CDR3 is TGCAGCGCCGGGGGTAGGGGGCCGCAGGATGAAAAACTGTTTTTT. Protein sequence: CSAGGRGPQDEKLFF. The gene calls are TRBV29-1 and TRBJ1-4; 7 bases line up with TRBD1. The V and J ends lost 7 bases and 6 bases, in that order; junction bases with no gene match: 14. From germline, CDR1 is SQVTM and CDR2 ANQGSEA. The CDR3 length is 15 residues.

This clonotype turned up a few times. The chain has TRBV12-3 or TRBV12-4 and TRBJ2-1, with 8 bases that match TRBD1. V shed 7 bases, J shed 5 bases, and the junction held 10 bases outside the gene matches. The length of the CDR3 is 15 residues. The CDR3 bases are TGTGCCAGCATCGACCGGGACAGGTCAAACAATGAGCAGTTCTTC. This encodes CASIDRDRSNNEQFF.

V gene TRBV5-1 combines with J gene TRBJ2-7, with D unresolved. Trimming removed 2 bases at V and 1 base at J, with 13 bases between. From germline, CDR1 is SGHRS and CDR2 YFSETQ. This CDR3 region has 15 residues. The CDR3 sequence is CASSLASDGSYEQYF. Here the CDR3 DNA reads TGCGCCAGCAGCTTAGCCTCGGACGGATCCTACGAGCAGTACTTC. Filled out from reference TRBV5-1 and TRBJ2-7, the complete variable domain reads KAGVTQTPRYLIKTRGQQVTLSCSPISGHRSVSWYQQTPGQGLQFLFEYFSETQRNKGNFPGRFSGRQFSNSRSEMNVSTLELGDSALYLCASSLASDGSYEQYFGPGTRLTVT.

About this clonotype itself: Being one base from a much bigger clone, this may be a read error. The gene calls are TRBV4-1 and TRBJ2-7, with 9 bases lining up with TRBD1. Trimming removed 2 bases from V and 5 bases from J; junction bases left unmatched: 7. Germline-derived CDR1 and CDR2 are MGHRA and YSYEKL. The CDR3 totals 15 residues. CDR3 residues: CASSQPGQGSDEQYF. DNA for the CDR3: TGCGCCAGCAGCCAACCGGGACAGGGATCCGACGAGCAGTACTTC.

This chain joins TRBV2 and TRBJ1-6; the D gene is possibly TRBD1 (6 bases). The CDR3 has 14 amino acids. V was pared by 6 bases and J by 10 bases, with 16 bases between. Germline CDR1 and CDR2: SNHLY and FYNNEI. The CDR3 loop is CASRPEQGRSPLHF. The CDR3 bases are TGTGCCAGCAGGCCGGAACAGGGACGGTCACCCCTCCACTTT. Complete variable domain (other parts from reference TRBV2 and TRBJ1-6): EPEVTQTPSHQVTQMGQEVILRCVPISNHLYFYWYRQILGQKVEFLVSFYNNEISEKSEIFDDQFSVERPDGSNFTLKIRSTKLEDSAMYFCASRPEQGRSPLHFGNGTRLTVT.

This chain connects TRBV29-1 to TRBJ2-4, with 8 bases fitting TRBD1. CDR1 is SQVTM and CDR2 is ANQGSEA in the germline V gene. The CDR3 is 12 amino acids. V trimming: 6 bases; J trimming: 13 bases; junction bases outside the gene matches: 11. The CDR3: CSVQGERESQYF. CDR3 coding DNA: TGCAGCGTACAGGGGGAAAGGGAGAGCCAGTACTTC.

The chain uses TRBV6-1 and TRBJ2-1, with D tentatively TRBD1 (5 bases). V lost 8 bases to trimming and J lost 7 bases, with 21 bases between them. CDR1 MNHNS and CDR2 SASEGT come from the germline V gene. CDR3 length equals 15 residues. DNA for the CDR3: TGTGCCAGCGAAGGGTTAGGCCAGGGAACGAATGAGCAGTTCTTC. As protein: CASEGLGQGTNEQFF.

The rearrangement uses TRBV5-1 and TRBJ2-1; 9 nucleotides agree with TRBD1. This CDR3 region has 16 residues. V shed 4 bases and J 8 bases; nucleotides not matched to a gene: 13. CDR1 and CDR2 (germline): SGHRS, YFSETQ. The CDR3 protein is CASSLGGTGIPHEQFF. The CDR3 nucleotides read TGCGCCAGCAGCCTGGGAGGGACAGGGATCCCCCATGAGCAGTTCTTC.